The source of this TCR beta chain is a study of identical twins. TCRdb reprocessed the 5' RACE reads via MiXCR and lists one record per CDR3 protein. The data show about 700,000 distinct CDR3 sequences, approximately 9% seen once. This clonotype was observed a few times. The target antigen is unknown. General study points: Where beta out-of-frame sequences were concerned, excess twin sharing was weaker.

This CDR3 has 14 amino acids. V dropped 7 bases and J dropped 3 bases, with 16 bases sitting between them. The same sample was also studied in work on yellow fever vaccine responses in identical twins.

The V and J genes are TRBV12-3 or TRBV12-4 and TRBJ2-7; D might be TRBD1 or TRBD2, each matching 6 bases. The sample was PBMCs. This receptor was taken from a young woman in good health. The CDR3 protein is CASTAGGGHYEQYF. CDR3 nucleotides: TGTGCCAGCACCGCCGGGGGCGGCCACTACGAGCAGTACTTC.